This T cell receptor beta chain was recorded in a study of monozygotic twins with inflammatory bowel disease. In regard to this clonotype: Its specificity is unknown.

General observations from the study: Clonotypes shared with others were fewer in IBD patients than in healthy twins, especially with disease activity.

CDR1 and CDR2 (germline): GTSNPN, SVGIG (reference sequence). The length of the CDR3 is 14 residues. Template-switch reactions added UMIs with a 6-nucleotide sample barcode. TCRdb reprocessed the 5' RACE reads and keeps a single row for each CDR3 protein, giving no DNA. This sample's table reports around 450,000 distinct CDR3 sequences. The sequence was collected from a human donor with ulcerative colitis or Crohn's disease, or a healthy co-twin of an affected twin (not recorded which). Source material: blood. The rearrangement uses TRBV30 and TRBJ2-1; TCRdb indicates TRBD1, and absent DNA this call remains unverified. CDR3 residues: CAWRYGTGYNEQFF.